The rows below give T cell receptor beta chains drawn from one sample of a study of identical twins' blood T cells. TCRdb re-analysed the 5' RACE reads in MiXCR, keeping a single row per CDR3 protein. This sample has about 370,000 distinct CDR3 sequences, with roughly 28% found just once. The material sequenced was PBMCs. The receptors were sampled from a woman between 18 and 55 years old in good health. CDR3s include the opening cysteine and the closing phenylalanine or tryptophan. Each record gives: J gene, clone size, V gene, CDR3 protein. Size is omitted from some rows. Given values are once, few, many or a class for expanded clones.

TRBJ1-1	few	TRBV7-9	CASSLGGLAFF
TRBJ1-2	.	TRBV11-2	CASSPPDRGQGGYTF
TRBJ1-3	few	TRBV4-3	CASSQEREAPGNTIYF
TRBJ2-2	.	TRBV7-9	CASSLSAPNTGELFF
TRBJ1-1	.	TRBV20-1	CSARIPDRGLGTEAFF
TRBJ2-7	.	TRBV20-1	CSATRQGTYEQYF
TRBJ1-5	few	TRBV28	CASSLRGQPQHF
TRBJ1-1	.	TRBV11-2	CAGVRGTEAFF
TRBJ1-1	.	TRBV3-1	CASSQFGVPEAFF
TRBJ1-2	.	TRBV20-1	CSARGADRNYGYTF
TRBJ2-5	few	TRBV29-1	CSAGLADHQETQYF
TRBJ1-1	.	TRBV29-1	CSVGTGSTEAFF
TRBJ1-1	.	TRBV11-2	CASSRGGEAFF
TRBJ2-1	few	TRBV12-3/TRBV12-4	CASNTEVTNRADEQFF
TRBJ2-4	.	TRBV27	CASSLRAGSGIKNIQYF
TRBJ2-1	.	TRBV5-1	CASSLGSTDSGEQFF
TRBJ2-1	few	TRBV2	CASTETIYNEQFF
TRBJ1-4	few	TRBV5-1	CASPNQGARTNEKLFF
TRBJ2-3	.	TRBV20-1	CSAEMSTDTQYF
TRBJ2-2	few	TRBV29-1	CSVEERRKSTGELFF
TRBJ1-2	many	TRBV13	CASSLRTYGYTF
TRBJ2-5	.	TRBV20-1	CSVPSLGETQYF
TRBJ1-1	many	TRBV12-3/TRBV12-4	CASSLSTQANTEAFF
TRBJ2-2	.	TRBV4-3	CAISQDASGQTGELFF
TRBJ2-7	.	TRBV5-5	CASSSPNRGQYF
TRBJ2-1	.	TRBV14	CAILWGDEQFF
TRBJ1-1	many	TRBV6-6	CASRHHRQGNTEAFF
TRBJ1-6	few	TRBV5-1	CASSPDSNSPLHF
TRBJ1-2	few	TRBV12-3/TRBV12-4	CASSQQRTGDNYGYTF
TRBJ2-1	.	TRBV11-2	CASSFSGGAGVSDEQFF
TRBJ1-2	.	TRBV21-1	CASSTLDRANYGYTF
TRBJ1-1	.	TRBV5-1	CASSLHSNTEAFF
TRBJ1-2	few	TRBV20-1	CSASHPGQAIYTF
TRBJ2-5	.	TRBV5-1	CASSWRVQETQYF
TRBJ1-2	.	TRBV20-1	CSAVGRALRSGYTF
TRBJ1-1	.	TRBV5-6	CASSPIQNTEAFF
TRBJ2-1	.	TRBV2	CASSGEVYNEQFF
TRBJ2-5	many	TRBV25-1	CASSEYAEGETQYF
TRBJ2-1	.	TRBV9	CASSPQGRTYNEQFF
TRBJ1-5	few	TRBV20-1	CSAREQGRQPQHF
TRBJ1-4	.	TRBV7-9	CANSLGDLREKLFF
TRBJ2-7	few	TRBV20-1	CSAIGTDLYEQYF
TRBJ2-1	few	TRBV5-6	CASSWSSYEQFF
TRBJ2-2	many	TRBV19	CASSAYGERTGELFF
TRBJ2-4	.	TRBV5-8	CASSFPGRKNIQYF
TRBJ1-2	few	TRBV7-9	CASSLNAPMIGYTF
TRBJ2-2	few	TRBV11-2	CASSLDPLGTGELFF
TRBJ2-7	many	TRBV29-1	CSVEDTGGYEQYF
TRBJ1-2	.	TRBV2	CASRTGRDYGYTF
TRBJ2-7	once	TRBV29-1	CSVCPTSLGEQYF
TRBJ1-2	.	TRBV12-3/TRBV12-4	CASRLQGLYGYTF
TRBJ2-1	few	TRBV12-3/TRBV12-4	CASRGQGLDEQFF
TRBJ1-1	many	TRBV10-3	CAISDGVTEAFF
TRBJ2-3	once	TRBV20-1	CSARGHDNYGFVDTQYF